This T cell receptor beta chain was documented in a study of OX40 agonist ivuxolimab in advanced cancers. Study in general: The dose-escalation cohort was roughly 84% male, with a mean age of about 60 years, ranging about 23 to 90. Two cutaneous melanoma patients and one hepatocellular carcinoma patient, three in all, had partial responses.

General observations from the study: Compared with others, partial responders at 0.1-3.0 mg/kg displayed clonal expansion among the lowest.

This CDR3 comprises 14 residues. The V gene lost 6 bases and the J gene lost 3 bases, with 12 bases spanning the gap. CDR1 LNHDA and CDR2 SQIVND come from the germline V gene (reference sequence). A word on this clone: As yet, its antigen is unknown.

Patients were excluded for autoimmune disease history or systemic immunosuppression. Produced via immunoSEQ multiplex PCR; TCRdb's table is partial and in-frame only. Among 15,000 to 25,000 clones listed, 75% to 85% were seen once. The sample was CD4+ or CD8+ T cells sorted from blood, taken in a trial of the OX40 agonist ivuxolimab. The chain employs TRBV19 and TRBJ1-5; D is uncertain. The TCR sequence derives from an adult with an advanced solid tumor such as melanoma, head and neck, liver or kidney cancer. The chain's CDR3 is CASRLGDVNQPQHF. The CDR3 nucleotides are TGTGCCAGTAGGCTAGGCGATGTCAATCAGCCCCAGCATTTT.